A selection of T cell receptor beta chains follows, all from one sample in a study of blood T cell repertoires in COVID-19. The assay was immunoSEQ multiplex PCR, and TCRdb's table has in-frame clones only and misses some. The sample has roughly 45,000 clones; less than 90% are singletons. Sequencing was performed on peripheral blood. These receptor sequences come from a human donor in a cohort sampled during active COVID-19. The CDR3 runs from the conserved cysteine through the conserved F or W. A D gene is named only where the DNA matches it firmly. Not all rows give a size; the values are once, few, many and, for expanded clones, a class.

j_gene: TRBJ1-1
d_gene: .
v_gene: TRBV28
abundance: once
CDR3nt: TGTGCCAGCAGTTTACGACAGATGAACACTGAAGCTTTCTTT
CDR3aa: CASSLRQMNTEAFF

j_gene: TRBJ2-3
d_gene: .
v_gene: TRBV5-4
abundance: .
CDR3nt: TGTGCCAGCAAGAGGGGGGGGCCGTCCTCGACAGATACGCAGTATTTT
CDR3aa: CASKRGGPSSTDTQYF

j_gene: TRBJ2-7
d_gene: TRBD1
v_gene: TRBV4-3
abundance: .
CDR3nt: TGCGCCAGCAGCCAGGACAGGGGAGGATACGAGCAGTACTTC
CDR3aa: CASSQDRGGYEQYF

j_gene: TRBJ2-1
d_gene: TRBD1
v_gene: TRBV9
abundance: once
CDR3nt: TGTGCCAGCAGCGTAGTGGGACAGGGGATGAATGAGCAGTTCTTC
CDR3aa: CASSVVGQGMNEQFF

j_gene: TRBJ2-7
d_gene: .
v_gene: TRBV16
abundance: .
CDR3nt: TGTGCCAGCAGCCAATCGTACGGGGGGCGGGAGCAGTACTTC
CDR3aa: CASSQSYGGREQYF

j_gene: TRBJ2-7
d_gene: TRBD1
v_gene: TRBV3-1/TRBV3-2
abundance: once
CDR3nt: TGTGCCAGCAGCCAAAGGACCGGACAGGGGGCCTACGAGCAGTACTTC
CDR3aa: CASSQRTGQGAYEQYF

j_gene: TRBJ1-1
d_gene: .
v_gene: TRBV29-1
abundance: .
CDR3nt: TGCAGCGTCTGGTGGGGGGGGACTGAAGCTTTCTTT
CDR3aa: CSVWWGGTEAFF

j_gene: TRBJ1-5
d_gene: .
v_gene: TRBV7-2
abundance: .
CDR3nt: TGTGCCAGCAGCTTAGGATCTTGGGAGATTAGCAATCAGCCCCAGCATTTT
CDR3aa: CASSLGSWEISNQPQHF

j_gene: TRBJ1-1
d_gene: .
v_gene: TRBV28
abundance: few
CDR3nt: TGTGCCAGCAGATCTGGACAATGGACTGAAGCTTTCTTT
CDR3aa: CASRSGQWTEAFF

j_gene: TRBJ1-2
d_gene: .
v_gene: TRBV11-2
abundance: .
CDR3nt: TGTGCCAGCAGCTTACAGTCCTCGTTCTATGGCTACACCTTC
CDR3aa: CASSLQSSFYGYTF

j_gene: TRBJ2-5
d_gene: TRBD1
v_gene: TRBV27
abundance: .
CDR3nt: TGTGCCAGCAGCTATAACAGGGGAGAGACCCAGTACTTC
CDR3aa: CASSYNRGETQYF

j_gene: TRBJ2-7
d_gene: TRBD2
v_gene: TRBV5-5
abundance: .
CDR3nt: TGTGCCAGCAGCGTGCGTAGCGGGGGCTACGAGCAGTACTTC
CDR3aa: CASSVRSGGYEQYF

j_gene: TRBJ2-7
d_gene: .
v_gene: TRBV5-1
abundance: once
CDR3nt: TGCGCCAGCAGCCTGGGAGGGACATCAATCTCCTACGAGCAGTACTTC
CDR3aa: CASSLGGTSISYEQYF